Listed below are T cell receptor beta chains from one sample, sequenced in a study of chemoradiotherapy in HPV16-positive cancers. This table comes from immunoSEQ multiplex PCR, and its TCRdb copy is limited to in-frame clones, with some not included. Of more than 13,000 clones in the sample, almost 90% were seen once. This sample comprised blood, obtained from a patient who underwent chemoradiotherapy. The receptors were sampled from a human donor with HPV-associated anogenital cancer. Each CDR3 is given with its conserved first and last residue. The D gene is left open where the match is weak. The size field is filled for only some rows; it gives once, few, many or a size class.

J: TRBJ1-5; D: .; size: .; V: TRBV6-1; CDR3: CASSEGRLTLNQPQHF; DNA: TGTGCCAGCAGTGAAGGCAGACTTACCCTCAATCAGCCCCAGCATTTT
J: TRBJ1-1; D: TRBD1; size: .; V: TRBV28; CDR3: CATAPYRGLNTEAFF; DNA: TGTGCCACCGCGCCATACAGGGGACTCAACACTGAAGCTTTCTTT
J: TRBJ1-1; D: .; size: .; V: TRBV19; CDR3: CASKSGGGRDTEAFF; DNA: TGTGCCAGTAAGTCAGGAGGAGGTCGGGACACTGAAGCTTTCTTT
J: TRBJ1-2; D: .; size: .; V: TRBV5-6; CDR3: CASSLGPYYTF; DNA: TGTGCCAGCAGCTTGGGCCCTTACTACACCTTC
J: TRBJ2-2; D: TRBD1; size: .; V: TRBV10-3; CDR3: CASRGDRDRTGELFF; DNA: TGTGCCTCCCGAGGGGACAGGGATAGAACCGGGGAGCTGTTTTTT
J: TRBJ1-1; D: .; size: .; V: TRBV5-1; CDR3: CASSLDGGTEAFF; DNA: TGCGCCAGCAGCTTGGACGGAGGAACTGAAGCTTTCTTT
J: TRBJ2-2; D: .; size: once; V: TRBV5-5; CDR3: CASSLDLPGELFF; DNA: TGTGCCAGCAGCTTGGACCTTCCCGGGGAGCTGTTTTTT
J: TRBJ1-4; D: .; size: .; V: TRBV7-9; CDR3: CASKTATNEKLFF; DNA: TGTGCCAGCAAGACTGCAACTAATGAAAAACTGTTTTTT
J: TRBJ1-6; D: .; size: .; V: TRBV7-9; CDR3: CASSLMGRVDSPLHF; DNA: TGTGCCAGCAGCTTAATGGGCAGGGTTGATTCACCCCTCCACTTT
J: TRBJ2-1; D: .; size: .; V: TRBV10-3; CDR3: CALRGSENEQFF; DNA: TGTGCCTTACGGGGGTCCGAAAATGAGCAGTTCTTC
J: TRBJ1-2; D: TRBD1; size: once; V: TRBV9; CDR3: CASSATTGASGYTF; DNA: TGTGCCAGCAGCGCAACAACAGGGGCGAGTGGCTACACCTTC
J: TRBJ1-5; D: .; size: .; V: TRBV28; CDR3: CASRGDLNQPQHF; DNA: TGTGCCAGTCGAGGGGACCTAAATCAGCCCCAGCATTTT
J: TRBJ1-2; D: TRBD1; size: few; V: TRBV7-9; CDR3: CASSIGDRGYTF; DNA: TGTGCCAGCAGCATTGGGGACAGAGGCTACACCTTC
J: TRBJ1-4; D: TRBD1; size: .; V: TRBV11-2; CDR3: CASSLVGTGNEKLFF; DNA: TGTGCCAGCAGCTTAGTTGGGACAGGGAATGAAAAACTGTTTTTT
J: TRBJ1-1; D: .; size: few; V: TRBV9; CDR3: CASSVVSGGYTEAFF; DNA: TGTGCCAGCAGCGTAGTTTCGGGGGGATACACTGAAGCTTTCTTT
J: TRBJ2-3; D: .; size: .; V: TRBV7-2; CDR3: CASSLVASSADTQYF; DNA: TGTGCCAGCAGCTTAGTTGCTAGCAGCGCAGATACGCAGTATTTT
J: TRBJ2-7; D: .; size: few; V: TRBV19; CDR3: CASSRAFGGYYEQYF; DNA: TGTGCCAGTAGTCGGGCCTTCGGGGGTTATTACGAGCAGTACTTC
J: TRBJ2-7; D: .; size: .; V: TRBV28; CDR3: CASSLFIGGAQQGSEQYF; DNA: TGTGCCAGCAGTTTATTCATTGGCGGGGCCCAACAGGGATCCGAGCAGTACTTC
J: TRBJ2-5; D: TRBD1; size: .; V: TRBV25-1; CDR3: CASSEGGTGYRETQYF; DNA: TGTGCCAGCAGTGAAGGGGGGACAGGGTATAGGGAGACCCAGTACTTC
J: TRBJ1-6; D: TRBD1; size: few; V: TRBV11-2; CDR3: CASSLPGQGNSPLHF; DNA: TGTGCCAGCAGCCTGCCGGGACAGGGCAATTCACCCCTCCACTTT
J: TRBJ2-5; D: TRBD2; size: .; V: TRBV7-9; CDR3: CASSGSGLAQETQYF; DNA: TGTGCCAGCAGCGGCTCAGGACTAGCTCAAGAGACCCAGTACTTC
J: TRBJ2-7; D: .; size: .; V: TRBV2; CDR3: CASSENWPYEQYF; DNA: TGTGCCAGCAGTGAAAATTGGCCCTACGAGCAGTACTTC
J: TRBJ1-2; D: TRBD1; size: .; V: TRBV28; CDR3: CASRRTGGTPANYGYTF; DNA: TGTGCCAGCAGACGGACAGGGGGGACCCCAGCTAACTATGGCTACACCTTC
J: TRBJ2-1; D: TRBD1; size: .; V: TRBV28; CDR3: CASSSPGQGYNEQFF; DNA: TGTGCCAGCAGTTCTCCGGGACAGGGATACAATGAGCAGTTCTTC
J: TRBJ1-2; D: .; size: .; V: TRBV27; CDR3: CATLTRYYGYTF; DNA: TGTGCCACCCTAACCCGTTACTACGGCTACACCTTC
J: TRBJ2-7; D: .; size: .; V: TRBV11-2; CDR3: CASSLVPLGVYEQYF; DNA: TGTGCCAGCAGCTTAGTGCCCCTGGGGGTCTACGAGCAGTACTTC
J: TRBJ1-6; D: TRBD1; size: .; V: TRBV27; CDR3: CASAGTDYNSPLHF; DNA: TGTGCCAGCGCGGGGACAGATTATAATTCACCCCTCCACTTT
J: TRBJ2-1; D: .; size: .; V: TRBV9; CDR3: CASSVEGWGNEQFF; DNA: TGTGCCAGCAGCGTAGAAGGGTGGGGGAATGAGCAGTTCTTC
J: TRBJ1-2; D: .; size: .; V: TRBV25-1; CDR3: CASSDGGAVSYGYTF; DNA: TGTGCCAGCAGTGATGGGGGGGCCGTATCCTATGGCTACACCTTC
J: TRBJ1-3; D: .; size: .; V: TRBV7-2; CDR3: CASLPSGGNTIYF; DNA: TGTGCCAGCCTCCCATCGGGGGGAAACACCATATATTTT
J: TRBJ2-3; D: .; size: .; V: TRBV7-7; CDR3: CASSLGQGTDTQYF; DNA: TGTGCTAGCAGCTTAGGCCAGGGTACAGATACGCAGTATTTT
J: TRBJ1-1; D: .; size: .; V: TRBV10-3; CDR3: CAGGKEGTEAFF; DNA: TGTGCCGGGGGCAAGGAAGGGACTGAAGCTTTCTTT